The next 3 T cell receptor beta chains were all read from a single sample in a study of T cells in Graves' hyperthyroidism and ophthalmopathy. RNA transcripts gave rise to amplified TCR beta CDR3 regions. When the TCR CDR3 underwent first-round RT-PCR, the HTBI primer set was used. TCRdb called the multiplex PCR reads again in MiXCR, with one record for every CDR3 protein. The profile shows hundreds of thousands of distinct CDR3 sequences, less than 15% of them singletons. The sequencing sample was made of blood. Receptors were obtained from a woman aged 18-35 years with Graves' hyperthyroidism.

This clonotype was seen many times. V and J are TRBV5-5 and TRBJ2-5; 8 bases are a match to TRBD2. The V and J ends lost 1 base and 2 bases, in that order; junction bases with no gene match: 4. The CDR3 consists of 15 residues. The germline CDR1 and CDR2 sequences are SGHKS and YYEKEE (reference sequence). DNA of the CDR3: TGTGCCAGCAGCTTGCCACTAGCGGTACAAGAGACCCAGTACTTC. This gives the protein CASSLPLAVQETQYF.

V and J are TRBV4-1 and TRBJ1-4; 8 bases are shared with TRBD1. The J segment lost 5 bases and the V segment lost 2 bases, leaving 13 bases of the junction unmatched. From germline, CDR1 is MGHRA and CDR2 YSYEKL. The length of the CDR3 is 18 residues. The CDR3 DNA reads as TGCGCCAGCAGCCAACCCAGGGGGCCCCCCGCGGAAAATGAAAAACTGTTTTTT. Amino acids: CASSQPRGPPAENEKLFF.

This clonotype was detected only a few times. The J gene is TRBJ1-4, the V gene TRBV28; TRBD1 matches at 7 bases. The CDR3 contains 17 residues. Germline values: CDR1 MDHEN, CDR2 SYDVKM. V dropped 6 bases and J dropped 0; count of bases not matched to a gene: 10. CDR3 DNA sequence: TGTGCCAGCAGCCCATACAGGGGCCCCACAACTAATGAAAAACTGTTTTTT. Translation gives CASSPYRGPTTNEKLFF.